Listed here is a single TCR beta chain. Antigen: not known. The method was immunoSEQ multiplex PCR; TCRdb's version includes in-frame clones alone and lacks a portion of them. The table includes around 40,000 clones, 36% detected once. This record comes from a study of PD-L1 blockade in urothelial cancer. Findings and limits, study-wide: Durable benefit was linked to greater 3-week expansion of tumor-associated blood clones.

CDR1 SQVTM and CDR2 ANQGSEA come from the germline V gene. The CDR3 has 13 amino acids. The V and J ends lost 4 bases and 7 bases respectively, with 13 bases between them. Sequencing used tumor tissue, obtained before atezolizumab (anti-PD-L1) treatment. The rearrangement joins TRBV29-1 to TRBJ1-4; D may be TRBD1 (5 bases). The receptor was derived from a man aged 60-69 years with urothelial cancer. The CDR3 sequence: CSVATSQGEKLFF. For the CDR3, the DNA is TGCAGCGTTGCAACATCCCAGGGTGAAAAACTGTTTTTT.